The 8 T cell receptor beta chains below all came from one sample that was sequenced in a study of blood T cell repertoires in COVID-19. TCRdb's table, derived via immunoSEQ multiplex PCR, lists solely in-frame clones and lacks some. Among fewer than 250,000 clones, about 83% were seen once, and the ten largest hold 4%. What was sequenced was peripheral blood. The receptors stem from a man over 45 with acute or convalescent COVID-19.

CDR3 region: CASSPNYGYTF. The CDR3 nucleotides read TGTGCCAGCAGTCCGAACTATGGCTACACCTTC. V is TRBV28 and J is TRBJ1-2; D gene unclear. The CDR3 is made up of 11 amino acids. V was shortened by 5 bases and J by 2 bases, with 3 bases between the two germline ends. The germline gives CDR1 MDHEN, CDR2 SYDVKM.

This chain links TRBV2 with TRBJ2-5; 8 bases align to TRBD2. The CDR3 consists of 14 residues. The V segment lost 6 bases and the J segment 2 bases; nucleotides outside the gene matches: 5. Germline V CDR1 and CDR2: SNHLY, FYNNEI. This CDR3 reads CASSELADQETQYF. The CDR3 DNA sequence: TGTGCCAGCAGCGAACTAGCGGATCAAGAGACCCAGTACTTC.

The chain has TRBV6-1 and TRBJ1-1; D remains unclear. From germline, CDR1 is MNHNS and CDR2 SASEGT. The CDR3 covers 15 residues. With 1 base removed from V and 3 bases from J, the gap between germline ends came to 12 bases. The CDR3 spells CASSEDFSRDTEAFF. For the CDR3, the DNA is TGTGCCAGCAGTGAAGACTTCAGTCGGGACACTGAAGCTTTCTTT.

This chain joins TRBV11-1 and TRBJ2-7, with D possibly TRBD1 on 5 matching bases. Deletions cut 5 bases from V and 1 base from J, with 18 bases between. This CDR3 is 16 amino acids long. Germline V gene lookup returns CDR1 SGHAT and CDR2 FQDESV (reference sequence). CDR3 bases: TGTGCCAGCAGCAAAACATCATCGCAGGGATCCTACGAGCAGTACTTC. This codes for CASSKTSSQGSYEQYF.

This rearrangement joins TRBV7-2 to TRBJ1-5, with D maybe TRBD1 (6 bases). This CDR3 has 16 amino acids. Trimming pared 0 bases from V and 4 bases from J, leaving 13 bases between. Germline V lookup: CDR1 SGHTA, CDR2 FQGNSA. CDR3 sequence: CASSLAETGWNQPQHF. CDR3 in DNA: TGTGCCAGCAGCTTAGCTGAGACAGGCTGGAATCAGCCCCAGCATTTT.

This chain connects TRBV10-3 to TRBJ1-5, with unresolved D. Germline values: CDR1 ENHRY, CDR2 SYGVKD. The V end lost 4 bases, the J end lost 0 bases, and 4 bases lay between the germline ends. This CDR3 is 13 amino acids long. The CDR3 coding sequence is TGTGCCATCAGTGCAGATAGCAATCAGCCCCAGCATTTT. It yields the protein CAISADSNQPQHF.

The chain employs TRBV12-3 or TRBV12-4 and TRBJ1-2; no reliable D call. The ends were cut back, 1 base at V and 8 bases at J, with 11 bases in the middle. The CDR3 spans 13 residues. The CDR3 DNA reads as TGTGCCAGCAGTTTAGGGCGGGGTTACGGCTACACCTTC. Translating gives CASSLGRGYGYTF.

The chain links TRBV5-8 to TRBJ1-2, with 9 nucleotides matching TRBD1. Germline CDR1 reads SGHTS; CDR2 reads YDEGEE. The CDR3 has 14 amino acids. Trimming cost V 4 bases and J 6 bases; bases outside gene matches: 7. CDR3 DNA: TGTGCCAGCAGCAGGACAGGGGCCCTGGATGGCTACACCTTC. Its translation is CASSRTGALDGYTF.